The 21 T cell receptor beta chains below come from one sample, sequenced in a study of radiation and T cells in renal cell carcinoma (dated by TCRdb to 2018 to 2020). The method behind the library was the immunoSEQ multiplex PCR assay. TCRdb took this table from immuneACCESS and kept in-frame rearrangements with V and J called. Such tables lack part of the clones; where checked against another copy, unresolved V genes explain under half of the gap, and the rest is unexplained. Here the sample has 150,000 to 160,000 clones; 87% occur a single time. Together, the top ten hold about an eighth of the sample. This specimen's time point label, interpreted: blood 2 weeks post-SBRT. Per the publication, the treatment or condition label means: 15 Gy SBRT to primary tumor, nephrectomy 4 weeks later. This sample comprised blood, obtained from a patient whose treatment included radiotherapy and nephrectomy. These receptors were obtained from a woman between 50 and 59 years old with renal cell carcinoma.

This clone was detected only a few times. This rearrangement joins TRBV4-3 to TRBJ2-3; D gene ambiguous. V was clipped by 2 bases and J by 5 bases, with 8 bases between them. CDR3 length: 13 residues. CDR1 LGHNA and CDR2 YSLEER come from the germline V gene. The chain's CDR3 is CASSQFFRDTQYF. The CDR3 DNA follows: TGCGCCAGCAGCCAATTTTTCCGAGATACGCAGTATTTT.

This chain connects TRBV19 to TRBJ2-2; unclear D gene. The germline CDR1 and CDR2 sequences are LNHDA and SQIVND (reference sequence). V was pared by 1 base and J by 12 bases, with 15 bases between. This CDR3 spans 14 amino acids. This CDR3 reads CASSIVPVLEKLFF. The DNA for the CDR3 is TGTGCCAGTAGTATAGTACCAGTGCTTGAGAAGCTGTTTTTT.

A few counts support this clone. The chain links TRBV5-4 to TRBJ1-2; D ambiguous. This CDR3 is 14 amino acids long. V shed 2 bases and J shed 4 bases, with 12 bases lying between them. Looked up from germline, CDR1 is SGHNT and CDR2 is YYREEE (reference sequence). CDR3 in DNA: TGTGCCAGCAGCTTCGGGAAGTTGGGCTATGGCTACACCTTC. Translation: CASSFGKLGYGYTF.

The chain couples TRBV5-4 to TRBJ2-7, with D possibly being TRBD1 (5 bases). Looked up from germline, CDR1 is SGHNT and CDR2 is YYREEE (reference sequence). V shed 2 bases and J shed 6 bases, with 15 bases lying between them. The CDR3 totals 14 residues. CDR3 in amino acids: CASSLKLQGSEQYF. CDR3 sequence (DNA): TGTGCCAGCAGCTTAAAACTCCAGGGAAGCGAGCAGTACTTC.

The gene calls are TRBV18 and TRBJ2-7; tentatively, D is TRBD2 (6 bases). This CDR3 is built from 14 residues. Germline CDR1 KGHSH, CDR2 LQKENI. Trimming cost V 3 bases and J 6 bases, with 15 bases left between them. The CDR3 DNA sequence: TGTGCCAGCTCACCGGACGGAGGGTATGGCGAGCAGTACTTC. This sequence encodes CASSPDGGYGEQYF.

This rearrangement joins TRBV28 to TRBJ1-2; D is possibly TRBD1 (6 bases). Germline V gene sequence: CDR1 MDHEN, CDR2 SYDVKM. The CDR3 loop spans 11 amino acids. V was pared by 7 bases and J by 5 bases, with 8 bases between. CDR3 sequence: CASTTGYGYTF. As DNA, the CDR3 is TGTGCCAGCACCACAGGGTATGGCTACACCTTC.

The J gene is TRBJ1-5, the V gene TRBV4-2; weak D call: TRBD1 (5 bases). The CDR3 is 14 residues long. The germline CDR1 and CDR2 sequences are LGHNA and YNFKEQ. V was trimmed by 3 bases and J by 1 base, leaving 7 bases between them. In DNA form, the CDR3 reads TGTGCCAGCAGCCAGGGGGGAAGCAATCAGCCCCAGCATTTT. It is translated as CASSQGGSNQPQHF.

This chain connects TRBV19 to TRBJ2-2, with TRBD2 identical over 8 bases. The CDR3 has 15 amino acids. Per germline, CDR1 LNHDA and CDR2 SQIVND (reference sequence). The V segment lost 7 bases and the J segment 7 bases; nucleotides outside the gene matches: 11. CDR3 residues: CASTRVGGAVGELFF. Written as DNA, the CDR3 is TGTGCCAGTACAAGGGTCGGGGGGGCAGTCGGGGAGCTGTTTTTT.

CDR3 in amino acids: CASSLLGGNEQYF. CDR3 nucleotides: TGTGCCAGCAGCTTATTAGGGGGCAACGAGCAGTACTTC. The chain recombines TRBV5-6 with TRBJ2-7; TRBD1 matches at 7 bases. From germline, CDR1 is SGHDT and CDR2 YYEEEE. Trimming at V came to 2 bases and at J to 5 bases, leaving 4 bases not matched to a gene. This CDR3 region has 13 residues.

The chain carries TRBV7-9 and TRBJ1-1; TRBD1 is a possible D gene (5 bases). The CDR3 is made up of 15 amino acids. Germline V gene data show CDR1 as SEHNR and CDR2 as FQNEAQ (reference sequence). Trimming removed 5 bases from V and 5 bases from J, with 18 bases in between. CDR3 amino acids: CASSPNGGRNTEAFF. Here the CDR3 DNA reads TGTGCCAGCAGCCCGAATGGGGGTAGGAATACTGAAGCTTTCTTT.

V usage is TRBV6-5 and J usage is TRBJ2-6; D call uncertain. This CDR3 has 16 residues. The ends were cut back, 0 bases at V and 0 bases at J, with 6 bases in the middle. The germline V gene encodes CDR1 MNHEY and CDR2 SVGAGI. CDR3 loop: CASSYSGLSGANVLTF. Here the CDR3 DNA reads TGTGCCAGCAGTTACTCAGGTCTCTCTGGGGCCAACGTCCTGACTTTC.

The chain carries TRBV5-1 and TRBJ1-1, with 9 bases that match TRBD1. V shed 5 bases and J 1 base; nucleotides not matched to a gene: 6. Germline V lookup: CDR1 SGHRS, CDR2 YFSETQ. The CDR3 has 15 residues. Written as DNA, the CDR3 is TGCGCCAGCAGGACGACAGGGGGTTCGAACACTGAAGCTTTCTTT. Encoded protein: CASRTTGGSNTEAFF.

The chain recombines TRBV7-2 with TRBJ1-1, with D possibly TRBD1 on 5 matching bases. V was pared by 2 bases and J by 4 bases, with 11 bases between. The CDR3 runs 14 residues. CDR1 and CDR2 from the germline V gene are SGHTA and FQGNSA. The CDR3 bases are TGTGCCAGCAGCTTAACTGGGGCGGTCACTGAAGCTTTCTTT. Translation: CASSLTGAVTEAFF.

The chain joins TRBV9 to TRBJ1-1; D ambiguous. V shed 7 bases and J shed 6 bases, with 13 bases lying between them. Germline CDR1 and CDR2: SGDLS and YYNGEE. The CDR3 is made up of 12 amino acids. CDR3 bases: TGTGCCAGCTCCCCCCCCCAGGCTGAAGCTTTCTTT. Protein sequence: CASSPPQAEAFF.

With regard to this clone: It may be a read error: a sequence one base away is much more abundant. The sample holds other DNA sequences that translate to the same CDR3. This rearrangement joins TRBV9 to TRBJ1-1; TRBD1 is a possible D gene (6 bases). From germline, CDR1 is SGDLS and CDR2 YYNGEE. This CDR3 contains 16 residues. The CDR3, as DNA: TGTGCCAGTAGCGTAGCATATCAGGGGTCGAACACTGAAGCTTTCTTT. Protein sequence: CASSVAYQGSNTEAFF.

The chain recombines TRBV9 with TRBJ2-4, with D hard to call. The length of the CDR3 is 15 residues. Per germline, CDR1 SGDLS and CDR2 YYNGEE. V lost 3 bases to trimming and J lost 2 bases, with 12 bases between them. CDR3 in DNA: TGTGCCAGCAGCGGCCTAGGCGCCTCCAAAAACATTCAGTACTTC. This encodes CASSGLGASKNIQYF.

The chain employs TRBV4-1 and TRBJ2-1; tentatively, D is TRBD2 (7 bases). V lost 4 bases, J lost 10 bases, and 23 bases lay in between. CDR3 size: 16 residues. Germline V gene sequence: CDR1 MGHRA, CDR2 YSYEKL. This CDR3 reads CASSPRLGGGIVEQFF. As DNA, the CDR3 is TGCGCCAGCAGCCCTCGGCTGGGCGGGGGCATAGTAGAGCAGTTCTTC.

This chain uses TRBV5-6 with TRBJ2-7, with D unclear. V gave up 4 bases and J gave up 3 bases, with 17 bases separating them. CDR1 and CDR2 (germline): SGHDT, YYEEEE. The CDR3 consists of 15 residues. The DNA of the CDR3 is TGTGCCAGCAGCAGATTTCCAGCCTACCACTACGAGCAGTACTTC. Translation: CASSRFPAYHYEQYF.

This clone was seen only a few times. The chain is built from TRBV6-1 and TRBJ2-7, with no clear D. The ends were cut back, 4 bases at V and 5 bases at J, with 9 bases in the middle. From germline, CDR1 is MNHNS and CDR2 SASEGT. The CDR3 runs to 12 residues. CDR3 sequence (DNA): TGTGCCAGCAGTGCACGGCCCCACGAGCAGTACTTC. It translates to CASSARPHEQYF.

The chain recombines TRBV15 with TRBJ2-2; D is perhaps TRBD1 (5 bases). The CDR3 spans 13 residues. Per the germline V gene, CDR1 is LNHNV and CDR2 is YYDKDF (reference sequence). The V and J ends lost 11 bases and 7 bases respectively, with 17 bases between them. The CDR3 region has the DNA TGTGCCGCATCTCAGGGATCCCGCGGGGAGCTGTTTTTT. This encodes CAASQGSRGELFF. The whole variable domain, remainder taken from reference TRBV15 and TRBJ2-2, is DAMVIQNPRYQVTQFGKPVTLSCSQTLNHNVMYWYQQKSSQAPKLLFHYYDKDFNNEADTPDNFQSRRPNTSFCFLDIRSPGLGDTAMYLCAASQGSRGELFFGEGSRLTVL.

The genes are TRBV4-2 and TRBJ2-1, with D maybe TRBD2 (6 bases). The CDR3 length is 16 residues. Germline V gene lookup returns CDR1 LGHNA and CDR2 YNFKEQ. V was cut by 0 bases and J by 9 bases, with 18 bases left in between. DNA for the CDR3: TGTGCCAGCAGCCAAGATCGGGGGACCCCTGGTCGTGAGCAGTTCTTC. It yields the protein CASSQDRGTPGREQFF.